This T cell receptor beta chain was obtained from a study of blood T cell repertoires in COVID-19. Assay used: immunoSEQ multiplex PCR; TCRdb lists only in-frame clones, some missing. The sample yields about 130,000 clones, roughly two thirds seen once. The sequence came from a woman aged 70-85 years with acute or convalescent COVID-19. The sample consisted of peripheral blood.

The CDR3 here is CASSLNHRAGNIQYF. As DNA, the CDR3 is TGTGCCAGCAGTCTCAACCATCGAGCGGGAAACATTCAGTACTTC. The genes are TRBV6-5 and TRBJ2-4, with TRBD2 as a possible D gene (6 bases). This CDR3 comprises 15 residues. V lost 5 bases, J lost 6 bases, and 17 bases lay in between. CDR1 and CDR2 from the germline V gene are MNHEY and SVGAGI.